A selection of T cell receptor beta chains follows, all from one sample in a study of technical replicates of blood from a handful of donors. The repertoire was sequenced with immunoSEQ multiplex PCR; TCRdb's copy has only in-frame clones and lacks some. The data show roughly 70,000 clones, approximately 91% seen once. The sample comprised PBMCs. Every receptor here comes from a human donor in good health. Some clones in this sample may be carry-over from other donors' samples. CDR3s include the opening cysteine and the closing phenylalanine or tryptophan. A D gene is named only where the DNA matches it firmly. Some rows mark clone size as missing; the rest say once, few, many or name a class of expanded clone.

CASSQDRGSYEQYF TGCGCCAGCAGCCAAGACAGGGGATCCTACGAGCAGTACTTC TRBV5-1 TRBD1 TRBJ2-7 -
CASNAGGFDTEAFF TGTGCCAGCAATGCAGGGGGCTTCGACACTGAAGCTTTCTTT TRBV9 TRBD1 TRBJ1-1 few
CASSLGTSITGELFF TGCGCCAGCAGCTTGGGGACTTCCATCACCGGGGAGCTGTTTTTT TRBV5-1 - TRBJ2-2 -
CASSFGQGPTGELFF TGTGCCAGCAGCTTCGGACAGGGCCCCACCGGGGAGCTGTTTTTT TRBV7-2 TRBD1 TRBJ2-2 -
CASSTRGAVNTEAFF TGTGCCAGTAGTACGCGGGGAGCGGTGAACACTGAAGCTTTCTTT TRBV19 - TRBJ1-1 -
CASSSTQTGAISPLHF TGTGCCAGCAGCTCCACCCAGACAGGGGCCATTTCACCCCTCCACTTT TRBV11-1 TRBD1 TRBJ1-6 -
CASSPPGSEVYNEQFF TGTGCCAGCAGCCCCCCGGGTAGCGAAGTCTACAATGAGCAGTTCTTC TRBV7-9 - TRBJ2-1 -
CSVVNRDYRTDTQYF TGCAGCGTTGTTAACCGGGACTATCGCACAGATACGCAGTATTTT TRBV29-1 TRBD2 TRBJ2-3 -
CASSNQGAIVLEQYF TGTGCCAGTAGTAATCAGGGGGCGATCGTCCTCGAGCAGTACTTC TRBV19 TRBD1 TRBJ2-7 -
CASIIRSERNTEAFF TGTGCCAGCATCATTAGATCGGAGAGGAACACTGAAGCTTTCTTT TRBV6-5 - TRBJ1-1 -
CASSPVDRGGYGYTF TGTGCCAGCAGCCCTGTCGACAGGGGAGGCTATGGCTACACCTTC TRBV12-1 - TRBJ1-2 -
CASSILGREQETQYF TGTGCCAGTAGTATTTTGGGCAGGGAACAAGAGACCCAGTACTTC TRBV19 - TRBJ2-5 -
CASSLGGQTQYF TGTGCCAGCAGCTTAGGGGGCCAGACCCAGTACTTC TRBV7-2 - TRBJ2-5 -
CASSADIGATDTQYF TGTGCCAGTAGTGCGGATATTGGGGCCACAGATACGCAGTATTTT TRBV19 - TRBJ2-3 once
CASTGGLGTEAFF TGTGCCAGCACCGGAGGGCTGGGGACTGAAGCTTTCTTT TRBV2 - TRBJ1-1 -
CATSRDYQAEEEYF TGTGCCACCAGCAGAGATTACCAAGCGGAGGAGGAGTACTTC TRBV15 - TRBJ2-7 -
CASSGLRGPAGRFF TGTGCCAGCAGCGGTCTGCGGGGCCCGGCCGGTCGGTTCTTC TRBV7-2 - TRBJ2-1 few
CAISVANKQETQYF TGTGCCATCAGTGTAGCCAATAAACAAGAGACCCAGTACTTC TRBV10-3 - TRBJ2-5 few
CTSSPWGEVQETQYF TGCACCAGCAGCCCTTGGGGGGAAGTCCAAGAGACCCAGTACTTC TRBV1 - TRBJ2-5 -
CASSPGQGFNEQFF TGCGCCAGCAGCCCGGGACAGGGCTTTAATGAGCAGTTCTTC TRBV5-1 TRBD1 TRBJ2-1 -
CASTDWAAQGEQYF TGTGCCAGCACCGATTGGGCGGCTCAGGGCGAGCAGTACTTC TRBV7-9 - TRBJ2-7 once
CASSIGQGHGYTF TGTGCCAGTAGTATAGGGCAGGGGCACGGCTACACCTTC TRBV19 - TRBJ1-2 once
CATSRVAAVQYF TGTGCCACCAGCAGAGTGGCTGCTGTGCAGTATTTT TRBV15 - TRBJ2-3 -
CASSEIWTSGANTGELFF TGTGCCAGCAGTGAAATTTGGACTAGCGGGGCGAACACCGGGGAGCTGTTTTTT TRBV6-1 TRBD2 TRBJ2-2 -
CASSEQPLSGNTIYF TGTGCCAGCAGTGAACAGCCTTTATCTGGAAACACCATATATTTT TRBV6-4 - TRBJ1-3 -
CAWEREGRTGELFF TGTGCCTGGGAGCGGGAGGGCCGGACCGGGGAGCTGTTTTTT TRBV30 TRBD2 TRBJ2-2 -
CASSTSGGEQFF TGTGCCAGCAGCACTAGCGGGGGGGAGCAGTTCTTC TRBV21-1 - TRBJ2-1 -
CASSEGVTRILYEQYF TGTGCCAGCAGTGAAGGGGTGACTCGAATACTATACGAGCAGTACTTC TRBV6-1 - TRBJ2-7 -
CTSSPSQGQGVGEQYF TGCACCAGCAGCCCCTCGCAGGGACAGGGGGTAGGCGAGCAGTACTTC TRBV1 - TRBJ2-7 once
CASSLASRGRGETQYF TGCGCCAGCAGCTTGGCCTCCAGGGGGCGCGGGGAGACCCAGTACTTC TRBV5-1 TRBD1 TRBJ2-5 -
CASSVLNTIYF TGTGCCAGCAGCGTATTGAACACCATATATTTT TRBV7-9 - TRBJ1-3 -
CASRDRGRYEQYF TGTGCCAGCAGGGACAGGGGACGATACGAGCAGTACTTC TRBV7-2 TRBD1 TRBJ2-7 -
CAWSVLNTIYF TGTGCCTGGAGTGTCCTGAACACCATATATTTT TRBV30 - TRBJ1-3 -
CASSLEGGPGNTIYF TGTGCCAGCAGCTTAGAGGGGGGGCCTGGAAACACCATATATTTT TRBV13 - TRBJ1-3 few
CASSSGQGSGGNTIYF TGCGCCAGCAGCTCGGGACAGGGATCGGGTGGAAACACCATATATTTT TRBV5-1 TRBD1 TRBJ1-3 -
CASNRGLSTEAFF TGTGCCAGCAACAGGGGGCTTTCCACTGAAGCTTTCTTT TRBV6-1 TRBD1 TRBJ1-1 once
CASSAELETQYF TGTGCCAGCAGCGCGGAGTTAGAGACCCAGTACTTC TRBV7-2 - TRBJ2-5 -
CASSQGGTEAFF TGTGCCAGCAGTCAGGGGGGCACTGAAGCTTTCTTT TRBV27 TRBD1 TRBJ1-1 -
CASSSRGQNTEAFF TGTGCCAGCAGCAGCAGGGGTCAGAACACTGAAGCTTTCTTT TRBV7-2 - TRBJ1-1 -
CASSPPGRLTYGYTF TGTGCCAGCTCACCACCGGGGCGGCTTACTTATGGCTACACCTTC TRBV18 - TRBJ1-2 -
CASSLGPGQIYEQYF TGCGCCAGCAGCTTGGGACCGGGACAGATCTACGAGCAGTACTTC TRBV5-1 TRBD1 TRBJ2-7 once
CASSSGRADANTGELFF TGCGCCAGCAGTAGCGGGAGGGCCGACGCGAACACCGGGGAGCTGTTTTTT TRBV4-3 TRBD2 TRBJ2-2 -
CASSPRGGGTDTQYF TGTGCCAGCAGCCCACGGGGGGGAGGGACAGATACGCAGTATTTT TRBV7-2 TRBD2 TRBJ2-3 -
CASSQDRYSNQPQHF TGCGCCAGCAGCCAAGACAGATATAGCAATCAGCCCCAGCATTTT TRBV4-3 - TRBJ1-5 -
CASSYYGQARRSPLHF TGTGCCAGCAGTTACTACGGACAGGCCCGGCGTTCACCCCTCCACTTT TRBV6-5 TRBD1 TRBJ1-6 -
CASSLVGTSTDTQYF TGTGCCAGCAGCTTGGTTGGGACTAGCACAGATACGCAGTATTTT TRBV5-4 - TRBJ2-3 -
CATRSRGSGNTIYF TGTGCCACCCGGTCCCGCGGGAGCGGAAACACCATATATTTT TRBV19 - TRBJ1-3 -
CASSLVVYQDSDTEAFF TGTGCCAGCAGCTTAGTTGTTTATCAGGACAGCGACACTGAAGCTTTCTTT TRBV7-9 - TRBJ1-1 once
CAWSVGGASDTQYF TGTGCCTGGAGTGTCGGGGGTGCGTCAGATACGCAGTATTTT TRBV30 - TRBJ2-3 -
CASSPGWGDSPLHF TGCGCCAGCAGCCCGGGTTGGGGGGATTCACCCCTCCACTTT TRBV5-1 - TRBJ1-6 -
CASSPTSTNEKLFF TGCGCCAGCAGCCCCACTTCAACTAATGAAAAACTGTTTTTT TRBV5-1 - TRBJ1-4 -
CASSQDGGTVYNEQFF TGCGCCAGCAGCCAAGATGGCGGGACAGTCTACAATGAGCAGTTCTTC TRBV4-1 - TRBJ2-1 -
CASSRDSGTEAFF TGTGCCAGCAGCCGGGACAGTGGCACTGAAGCTTTCTTT TRBV5-6 TRBD1 TRBJ1-1 -
CASSLRGGQYF TGTGCCAGCAGCTTGCGGGGGGGCCAGTATTTT TRBV5-6 TRBD2 TRBJ2-3 -
CASSIRDNGYTF TGTGCCAGCAGCATCCGGGACAATGGCTACACCTTC TRBV7-9 - TRBJ1-2 -
CASSLARRDGTQYF TGTGCCAGCAGCTTGGCCCGCCGGGATGGGACCCAGTACTTC TRBV5-4 - TRBJ2-5 once
CASSAGGVTYEQYF TGTGCCAGCAGCGCAGGCGGGGTTACCTACGAGCAGTACTTC TRBV9 - TRBJ2-7 -
CASSQGGGYTF TGTGCCAGCAGCCAGGGGGGTGGCTACACCTTC TRBV5-4 TRBD1 TRBJ1-2 once
CASSLRTGFDTGELFF TGTGCCAGCAGCTTGCGTACAGGGTTTGACACCGGGGAGCTGTTTTTT TRBV5-6 - TRBJ2-2 -
CASSSVHSYNSPLHF TGTGCCAGCAGTTCGGTTCACTCCTATAATTCACCCCTCCACTTT TRBV27 - TRBJ1-6 -